These 27 T cell receptor beta chains were sequenced from one sample in a study of T cells in women clearing cervical HPV infection. TCRdb's table, derived via immunoSEQ multiplex PCR, lists solely in-frame clones and lacks some. Across under 40,000 clones, the top ten clones capture roughly 6.8% of the sample. The sequencing sample was made of blood buffy coat. These TCRs come from a woman between 18 and 69 years old with a cervical HPV16 infection that either progressed to CIN3+ or cleared (not recorded which).

A note on this clone: The read ends 3 residues before the CDR3 terminus; that terminus is restored from the germline J gene. The sample contains more than one DNA sequence encoding this CDR3. The chain has TRBV19 and TRBJ1-2, with a possible D match to TRBD1 (6 bases). Per germline, CDR1 LNHDA and CDR2 SQIVND (reference sequence). The CDR3 contains 14 residues. The CDR3 here is CASSIRGSYNDYTF. The DNA read from the CDR3 is TGTGCCAGTAGTATCAGGGGCTCATACAATGAC.

With regard to this clone: A read error may account for a junction end that differs from germline. The read is 3 residues too short to cover the CDR3 end, so that end is filled in from the germline J gene. The chain is built from TRBV30 and TRBJ2-3, with D possibly TRBD1 on 7 matching bases. Germline lookup yields CDR1 GTSNPN and CDR2 SVGIG (reference sequence). This CDR3 has 13 residues. The CDR3 spells CAWRAGGFDTQYF. The sequenced part of the CDR3 DNA is TGTGCATGGAGGGCAGGGGGGTTTGATACG.

As concerns this clone: Read data end 3 residues before the CDR3 end; the end is taken from the germline J gene. This sequence joins TRBV2 and TRBJ1-5, with 7 bases that match TRBD1. This CDR3 comprises 16 residues. Per germline, CDR1 SNHLY and CDR2 FYNNEI. The trim removed 6 bases at V and 1 base at J, leaving 9 bases unmatched. This CDR3 is CASSRGTDYSNQPQHF. The DNA read from the CDR3 is TGTGCCAGCAGCCGCGGGACAGACTACAGCAATCAGCCC.

The CDR3 protein is CASSLGRGSGVTYDYTF. The covered CDR3 bases are TGTGCCAGCAGCTTAGGGCGTGGGTCAGGGGTGACCTACGAC. The chain uses TRBV7-8 and TRBJ1-2; perhaps TRBD1 as D (6 bases). The read ends 3 residues shy of where the CDR3 ends; the end is completed using the germline J gene. CDR3 length equals 17 residues. CDR1 is SGHVS and CDR2 is FQNEAQ in the germline V gene.

Turning to this clone: Read sequence stops 3 residues before the CDR3 end, and the germline J gene provides the missing end. This chain joins TRBV5-6 and TRBJ2-3, with 7 bases identical to TRBD2. Per germline, CDR1 SGHDT and CDR2 YYEEEE. The CDR3 contains 14 residues. This CDR3 reads CASSLFGLGETQYF. CDR3 bases read: TGTGCCAGCAGCTTGTTCGGACTAGGGGAGACG. Using reference TRBV5-6 and TRBJ2-3 for the parts outside the CDR3, the full variable domain is DAGVTQSPTHLIKTRGQQVTLRCSPKSGHDTVSWYQQALGQGPQFIFQYYEEEERQRGNFPDRFSGHQFPNYSSELNVNALLLGDSALYLCASSLFGLGETQYFGPGTRLTVL.

About this clone itself: Read sequence stops 3 residues before the CDR3 end, and the germline J gene provides the missing end. This rearrangement joins TRBV29-1 to TRBJ2-3; TRBD1 is a possible D gene (6 bases). Germline loops: CDR1 SQVTM, CDR2 ANQGSEA. The CDR3 length is 11 residues. The CDR3 sequence: CSSGPRGTQYF. CDR3 DNA (partial): TGCAGCTCTGGGCCAAGGGGGACG.

As for this clone: The CDR3 end lies 3 residues beyond the end of the read and is filled in from the germline J gene. This rearrangement joins TRBV6-2 or TRBV6-3 to TRBJ2-1; no firm D call. CDR1 is MNHEY and CDR2 is SVGEGT in the germline V gene. CDR3 length: 12 residues. The V and J ends lost 7 bases and 7 bases respectively, with 11 bases between them. The CDR3 region is CASIDAVNEQFF. Partial CDR3 DNA: TGTGCCAGCATCGACGCGGTAAATGAG.

About this clone: The CDR3 end is not reached by the read, which stops 3 residues before it; the germline J gene fills it in. The chain combines TRBV5-8 with TRBJ1-2; possible D gene TRBD1, 5 bases. CDR3 length equals 14 residues. V was cut by 6 bases and J by 4 bases, with 16 bases left in between. Per germline, CDR1 SGHTS and CDR2 YDEGEE. Incomplete CDR3 DNA: TGTGCCAGCATATATTGGGGCGTGGGCTATGGC. Amino acids: CASIYWGVGYG. In full, the CDR3 reads CASIYWGVGYGYTF.

Note on this clone: From the germline J gene comes the end of the CDR3, since the read stops 3 residues before it. The V gene is TRBV11-2, the J gene TRBJ1-6; D remains ambiguous. The germline V gene has CDR1 SGHAT and CDR2 FQNNGV. The CDR3 runs to 12 residues. The CDR3 reads CASSPQGVALHF. The covered CDR3 bases are TGTGCCAGCAGCCCCCAAGGTGTGGCC.

A remark on this clone: The CDR3 extends 3 residues past the end of the read, so its final part is completed from the germline J gene. This chain links TRBV2 with TRBJ2-2; maybe TRBD1 (6 bases). Trimming took 6 bases from V and 5 from J, leaving 10 bases between them. The CDR3 extends over 13 amino acids. Germline V lookup: CDR1 SNHLY, CDR2 FYNNEI. CDR3 sequence: CASRGAGTGELFF. The covered CDR3 bases are TGTGCCAGCAGGGGGGCGGGTACCGGGGAG. Full variable domain (missing parts from reference TRBV2 and TRBJ2-2): EPEVTQTPSHQVTQMGQEVILRCVPISNHLYFYWYRQILGQKVEFLVSFYNNEISEKSEIFDDQFSVERPDGSNFTLKIRSTKLEDSAMYFCASRGAGTGELFFGEGSRLTVL.

A word on this clone: The read gets to within 3 residues of the CDR3 end, and the germline J gene fills in the rest. V and J are TRBV19 and TRBJ2-1; 12 bases are a match to TRBD2. The CDR3 is made up of 16 amino acids. J lost 8 bases, V lost 3 bases, and 8 bases had no gene match. Per the germline V gene, CDR1 is LNHDA and CDR2 is SQIVND (reference sequence). The chain's CDR3 is CASSMASGRAIHEQFF. The CDR3 bases that were read are TGTGCCAGTAGTATGGCTAGCGGGAGGGCCATACATGAG. The whole variable domain, remainder taken from reference TRBV19 and TRBJ2-1, is DGGITQSPKYLFRKEGQNVTLSCEQNLNHDAMYWYRQDPGQGLRLIYYSQIVNDFQKGDIAEGYSVSREKKESFPLTVTSAQKNPTAFYLCASSMASGRAIHEQFFGPGTRLTVL.

On this clone itself: The read terminates 3 residues before the CDR3 end, so the remaining end is supplied by the germline J gene. V and J are TRBV7-9 and TRBJ2-2, with D possibly matching TRBD2 (5 bases). The germline gives CDR1 SEHNR, CDR2 FQNEAQ (reference sequence). This CDR3 is 15 amino acids long. V was trimmed by 5 bases and J by 1 base, leaving 11 bases between them. CDR3 region: CASSQRAGNTGELFF. CDR3 bases read: TGTGCCAGCAGCCAGAGGGCAGGGAACACCGGGGAG.

Worth noting for this clone: Read coverage stops 3 residues before the CDR3 terminus; the germline J gene supplies the remainder. The same CDR3 arises from other DNA sequences in this sample as well. The rearrangement links TRBV7-9 to TRBJ1-3; TRBD1 aligns across 11 bases. Germline lookup yields CDR1 SEHNR and CDR2 FQNEAQ (reference sequence). The CDR3 runs to 15 residues. J lost 4 bases, V lost 3 bases, and 2 bases had no gene match. The CDR3 protein is CASSFGQGAGNTIYF. Partial CDR3 DNA: TGTGCCAGCAGCTTTGGACAGGGGGCGGGAAACACC.

About this clone itself: The read ends 3 residues before the CDR3 terminus; that terminus is restored from the germline J gene. The chain employs TRBV7-8 and TRBJ2-1; 14 bases are a match to TRBD2. Germline V CDR1 and CDR2: SGHVS, FQNEAQ. V trimming: 5 bases; J trimming: 3 bases; junction bases outside the gene matches: 6. CDR3 size: 17 residues. The CDR3 is CASSPWTSGGNYNEQFF. The covered CDR3 bases are TGTGCCAGCAGCCCATGGACTAGCGGGGGGAACTACAATGAG.

This chain's CDR3 is CASSDGQGSSYEQYF. The covered CDR3 bases are TGTGCCAGCTCAGATGGACAGGGGAGCTCCTACGAG. The chain uses TRBV18 and TRBJ2-7; 9 bases align to TRBD1. The read finishes 3 residues shy of the CDR3 end, and the germline J gene is used to complete it. CDR3 length: 15 amino acids. J lost 0 bases, V lost 5 bases, and 5 bases had no gene match. Germline CDR1 KGHSH, CDR2 LQKENI.

For this clone: With the read ending 3 residues before the CDR3 end, the germline J gene is used to fill in that end. The chain uses TRBV6-2 or TRBV6-3 and TRBJ1-1; possible D gene TRBD1, 5 bases. This CDR3 is built from 13 residues. Germline V CDR1 and CDR2: MNHEY, SVGEGT. CDR3 in amino acids: CASSFPGSKQAFF. The DNA read from the CDR3 is TGTGCCAGCAGTTTCCCAGGGAGCAAGCAA.

In regard to this clone: The read ends 3 residues shy of where the CDR3 ends; the end is completed using the germline J gene. The chain uses TRBV10-3 and TRBJ2-3; TRBD2 agrees at 7 bases. The CDR3 runs to 15 residues. Looked up from germline, CDR1 is ENHRY and CDR2 is SYGVKD. The V gene end was trimmed by 5 bases and the J gene end by 0 bases; junction bases not matched to a gene: 5. The DNA read from the CDR3 is TGTGCCATCAGTTTAAGCGGGATCAGCACAGATACG. This codes for CAISLSGISTDT. The CDR3 in full is CAISLSGISTDTQYF.

Points on this clone: The read terminates 3 residues before the CDR3 end, so the remaining end is supplied by the germline J gene. The chain couples TRBV18 to TRBJ2-1, with 10 bases identical to TRBD2. This CDR3 has 17 residues. Germline CDR1 and CDR2: KGHSH and LQKENI. Trimming cost V 1 base and J 1 base; bases outside gene matches: 4. The CDR3 DNA, read in part, is TGTGCCAGCTCACCACGGACTAGCGGAACATCCTACAATGAG. Amino acids: CASSPRTSGTSYNE. The full CDR3 sequence reads CASSPRTSGTSYNEQFF.

About this clone itself: Read sequence stops 3 residues before the CDR3 end, and the germline J gene provides the missing end. This chain uses TRBV11-2 with TRBJ2-7, with TRBD2 matching 7 bases. The length of the CDR3 is 13 residues. Germline trimming cut 6 bases from V and 6 bases from J; bases unmatched to any gene: 8. Germline-derived CDR1 and CDR2 are SGHAT and FQNNGV. The CDR3 loop reads CASRGGVASEQYF. The CDR3 bases that were read are TGTGCCAGCAGGGGGGGGGTGGCGAGCGAG.

Notes on this clone: One junction end does not reproduce the germline sequence, and a read error may be involved. The read halts 3 residues ahead of the CDR3 end, with the missing end drawn from the germline J gene. The V gene is TRBV4-2, the J gene TRBJ2-7, with TRBD2 matching 8 bases. Germline lookup yields CDR1 LGHNA and CDR2 YNFKEQ. CDR3 size: 16 residues. Partial CDR3 DNA: TGCGCCAGCAGCCAAGAGACCTTAGCGGGGCCCTACGAG. It translates to CASSQETLAGPYE. The full CDR3 protein reads CASSQETLAGPYEQYF.

Remarks on this clone: From the germline J gene comes the end of the CDR3, since the read stops 3 residues before it. The V call is TRBV2, the J call TRBJ1-6, with a possible D match to TRBD1 (6 bases). Trimming removed 3 bases from V and 7 bases from J, with 13 bases in between. The CDR3 runs to 15 residues. Germline CDR1 and CDR2: SNHLY and FYNNEI. The sequenced CDR3 bases are TGTGCCAGCAGTGATTGGGGACATTGGAATTCACCC. This sequence encodes CASSDWGHWNSP. The entire CDR3 protein is CASSDWGHWNSPLHF.

Notes on this clone: The sequenced fragment ends 3 residues before the CDR3 boundary, so the rest is inferred from the germline J gene. This sequence joins TRBV2 and TRBJ2-1, with 9 positions matching TRBD1. V lost 6 bases, J lost 7 bases, and 7 bases stayed unmatched. The CDR3 loop spans 14 amino acids. From germline, CDR1 is SNHLY and CDR2 FYNNEI. The CDR3 is CASRKTGGQNEQFF. Partial CDR3 DNA: TGTGCCAGCAGGAAGACAGGGGGACAAAATGAG.

Details on this clone: The CDR3 end falls 3 residues outside the read, so it is completed with the germline J gene. This chain uses TRBV20-1 with TRBJ1-4; TRBD1 aligns across 7 bases. This CDR3 spans 14 amino acids. The ends lost 5 bases at V and 4 bases at J; junction bases unmatched: 7. Germline CDR1 DFQATT, CDR2 SNEGSKA (reference sequence). The CDR3 sequence is CSAFPGTDNEKLFF. The covered CDR3 bases are TGCAGTGCTTTCCCCGGGACAGATAATGAAAAA.

The part of the CDR3 DNA that was read is TGTGCCAGCAGCCAAGATAGTCGAGGGGAAGGC. Its protein product is CASSQDSRGEG. The full CDR3 protein reads CASSQDSRGEGYTF. The chain is built from TRBV4-2 and TRBJ1-2, with D perhaps TRBD1 (5 bases). Read sequence stops 3 residues before the CDR3 end, and the germline J gene provides the missing end. The CDR3 spans 14 residues. Looked up from germline, CDR1 is LGHNA and CDR2 is YNFKEQ.

This clone counts as medium-sized (0.01 to 0.1%) by frequency. The read terminates 3 residues ahead of where the CDR3 ends, so the germline J gene completes it. This chain uses TRBV19 with TRBJ1-1; 7 bases are shared with TRBD1. Trimming cost V 7 bases and J 1 base; bases outside gene matches: 3. Germline values: CDR1 LNHDA, CDR2 SQIVND (reference sequence). The CDR3 spans 13 residues. The CDR3 bases that were read are TGTGCCAGTAAGGACAGGCAGAACACTGAA. It translates to CASKDRQNTE. In full, the CDR3 reads CASKDRQNTEAFF.

On this clone: The read ends 3 residues before the CDR3 terminus; that terminus is restored from the germline J gene. This chain links TRBV10-3 with TRBJ1-4, with D perhaps matching TRBD1 (6 bases). Germline lookup yields CDR1 ENHRY and CDR2 SYGVKD. There are 15 residues in the CDR3. Partial CDR3 DNA: TGTGCCATCAGTGCAGGGGCTACCTATAATTCACCA. It specifies CAISAGATYNSP. In full, the CDR3 is CAISAGATYNSPLFF.

Worth noting for this clone: The read falls 3 residues short of the CDR3 end, and the missing part is taken from the germline J gene. The chain carries TRBV20-1 and TRBJ2-5, with 10 bases aligning to TRBD1. CDR3 length: 14 residues. V dropped 5 bases and J dropped 4; count of bases not matched to a gene: 7. Germline assignment: CDR1 DFQATT and CDR2 SNEGSKA (reference sequence). CDR3 loop: CSADGTGDGETQYF. The CDR3 DNA, read in part, is TGCAGTGCTGATGGGACAGGGGATGGAGAGACC.